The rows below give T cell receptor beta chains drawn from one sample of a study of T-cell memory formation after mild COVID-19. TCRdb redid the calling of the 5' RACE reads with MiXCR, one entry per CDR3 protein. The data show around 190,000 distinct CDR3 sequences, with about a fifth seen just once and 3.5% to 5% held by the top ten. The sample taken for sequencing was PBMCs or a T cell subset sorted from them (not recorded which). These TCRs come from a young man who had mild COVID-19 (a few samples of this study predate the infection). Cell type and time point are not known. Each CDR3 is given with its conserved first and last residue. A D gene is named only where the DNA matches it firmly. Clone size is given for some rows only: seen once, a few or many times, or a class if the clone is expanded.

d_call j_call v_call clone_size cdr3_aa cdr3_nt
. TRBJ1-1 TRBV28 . CASSLGGTSGAEAFF TGTGCCAGCAGTTTAGGGGGCACATCTGGCGCTGAAGCTTTCTTT
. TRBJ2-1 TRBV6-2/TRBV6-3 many CASSYGGGLSSYNEQFF TGTGCCAGCAGTTACGGCGGGGGCCTGAGCTCCTACAATGAGCAGTTCTTC
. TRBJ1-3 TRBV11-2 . CASSPYPGNTIYF TGTGCCAGCAGCCCCTACCCTGGAAACACCATATATTTT
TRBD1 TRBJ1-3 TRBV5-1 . CASSLTGQGANTIYF TGCGCCAGCAGCTTGACTGGACAGGGGGCTAACACCATATATTTT
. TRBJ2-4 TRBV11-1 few CASARVAKNIQYF TGTGCCAGCGCTCGTGTAGCCAAAAACATTCAGTACTTC
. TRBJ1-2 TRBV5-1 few CASSSQGGDGYTF TGCGCCAGCAGCTCCCAGGGAGGGGATGGCTACACCTTC
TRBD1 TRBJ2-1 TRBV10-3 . CAISETDPGQANNEQFF TGTGCCATCAGTGAAACCGACCCGGGACAGGCCAACAATGAGCAGTTCTTC
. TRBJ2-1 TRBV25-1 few CASRVGGLEQFF TGTGCCAGCAGAGTGGGGGGCCTTGAGCAGTTCTTC
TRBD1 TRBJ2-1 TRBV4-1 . CASSPGRDRVNNEQFF TGCGCCAGCAGCCCCGGAAGGGACAGGGTGAACAATGAGCAGTTCTTC
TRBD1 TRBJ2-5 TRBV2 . CASSTGVRETQYF TGTGCCAGCAGTACAGGGGTTCGAGAGACCCAGTACTTC
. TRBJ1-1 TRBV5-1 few CASRPGPIPNTEAFF TGCGCCAGCAGGCCGGGACCGATCCCGAACACTGAAGCTTTCTTT
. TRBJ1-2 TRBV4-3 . CASSQDRHGSYGYTF TGCGCCAGCAGCCAAGATCGGCACGGATCCTATGGCTACACCTTC
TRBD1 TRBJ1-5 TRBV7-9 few CASSPRGQGKQPQHF TGTGCCAGCAGTCCTCGGGGACAGGGCAAGCAGCCCCAGCATTTT
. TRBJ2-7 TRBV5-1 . CASSLSSGPISYEQYF TGCGCCAGCAGCTTGTCCAGCGGGCCAATCTCCTACGAGCAGTACTTC
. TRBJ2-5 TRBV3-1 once CASRDGPQETQYF TGTGCCAGCAGAGATGGGCCTCAAGAGACCCAGTACTTC
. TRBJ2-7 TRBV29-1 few CSGLDGTYEQYF TGCAGCGGCCTGGACGGGACCTACGAGCAGTACTTC
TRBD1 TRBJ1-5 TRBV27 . CASSRDRDDQPQHF TGTGCCAGCAGTCGGGACAGGGATGATCAGCCCCAGCATTTT
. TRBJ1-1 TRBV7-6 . CASSLNQGTEAFF TGTGCCAGCAGCCTCAACCAAGGGACTGAAGCTTTCTTT
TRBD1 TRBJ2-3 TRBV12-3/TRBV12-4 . CASTPDRGLNTQYF TGTGCCAGCACCCCGGACAGGGGATTGAATACGCAGTATTTT
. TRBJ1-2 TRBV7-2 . CASSPTPQDGYTF TGTGCCAGCAGCCCTACCCCCCAGGATGGCTACACCTTC
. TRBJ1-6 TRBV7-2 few CASSFRGGGVPLHF TGTGCCAGCAGCTTCCGAGGTGGTGGGGTCCCCCTCCACTTT
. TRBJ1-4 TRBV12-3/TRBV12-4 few CASSLDRAATNEKLFF TGTGCCAGCAGTTTAGATCGGGCAGCAACTAATGAAAAACTGTTTTTT
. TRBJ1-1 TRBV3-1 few CASSHLGNTEAFF TGTGCCAGCAGCCATTTGGGGAACACTGAAGCTTTCTTT
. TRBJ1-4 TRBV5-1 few CASSLGNPNEKLFF TGCGCCAGCAGCTTGGGCAATCCCAATGAAAAACTGTTTTTT
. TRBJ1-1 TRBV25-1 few CASSDGVGWTEAFF TGTGCCAGCAGTGATGGCGTAGGGTGGACTGAAGCTTTCTTT
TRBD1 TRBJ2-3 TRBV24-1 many CATSDTGTGDTDTQYF TGTGCCACCAGTGACACCGGGACAGGGGACACAGATACGCAGTATTTT
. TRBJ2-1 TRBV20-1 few CSARDLGAPHYNEQFF TGCAGTGCTAGAGATTTGGGGGCACCCCACTACAATGAGCAGTTCTTC
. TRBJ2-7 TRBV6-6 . CASREGQAFSYEQYF TGTGCCAGCAGAGAGGGACAAGCTTTCTCCTACGAGCAGTACTTC
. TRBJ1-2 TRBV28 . CASRRQALGNRGYTF TGTGCCAGCAGGCGCCAGGCCCTTGGTAATAGGGGCTACACCTTC
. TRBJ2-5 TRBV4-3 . CASSQRAVGKETQYF TGCGCCAGCAGCCAAAGGGCCGTGGGGAAAGAGACCCAGTACTTC
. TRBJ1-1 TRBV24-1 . CATRNRGEAFF TGTGCCACCCGAAACAGAGGGGAAGCTTTCTTT
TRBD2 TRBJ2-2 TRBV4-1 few CASSPGLARGFTGELFF TGCGCCAGCAGCCCGGGACTAGCGCGGGGGTTTACCGGGGAGCTGTTTTTT
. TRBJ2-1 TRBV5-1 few CASSRGQYNEQFF TGCGCCAGCAGCCGGGGTCAGTACAATGAGCAGTTCTTC
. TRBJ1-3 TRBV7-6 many CASSLRGAGNTIYF TGTGCCAGCAGCTTGAGGGGAGCTGGAAACACCATATATTTT
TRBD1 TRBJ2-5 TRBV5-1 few CASSRPGTGPRETQYF TGCGCCAGCAGCCGCCCCGGGACAGGTCCAAGGGAGACCCAGTACTTC
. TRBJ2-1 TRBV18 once CASSPSFDNEQFF TGTGCCAGCTCACCGAGTTTTGACAATGAGCAGTTCTTC
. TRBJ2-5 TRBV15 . CATSRAPGGRETQYF TGTGCCACCAGCAGAGCCCCGGGGGGCCGTGAGACCCAGTACTTC
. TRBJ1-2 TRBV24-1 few CAIGGGPYGYTF TGTGCCATCGGGGGGGGCCCCTATGGCTACACCTTC
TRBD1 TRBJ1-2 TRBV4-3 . CASSQDYTGGLLDGYTF TGCGCCAGCAGCCAAGATTATACAGGGGGCCTTCTCGATGGCTACACCTTC
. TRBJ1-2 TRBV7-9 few CASSPFGERYGYTF TGTGCCAGCAGTCCCTTTGGAGAGCGGTATGGCTACACCTTC
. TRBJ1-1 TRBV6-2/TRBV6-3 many CASSYNSNTEAFF TGTGCCAGCAGTTACAACAGCAACACTGAAGCTTTCTTT
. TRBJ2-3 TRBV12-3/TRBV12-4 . CASSGGWGQSFSDTQYF TGTGCCAGCAGTGGGGGGTGGGGGCAGTCCTTTTCAGATACGCAGTATTTT
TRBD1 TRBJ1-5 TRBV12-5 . CASGSHDRDNQPQHF TGTGCTAGTGGTTCACACGACAGGGACAATCAGCCCCAGCATTTT
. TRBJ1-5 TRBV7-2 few CASSPQGHSNQPQHF TGTGCCAGCAGCCCCCAGGGGCATAGCAATCAGCCCCAGCATTTT
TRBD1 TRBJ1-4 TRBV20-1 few CSALPRDRDLRGNEKLFF TGCAGTGCTCTTCCGAGGGACAGGGATCTGCGGGGTAATGAAAAACTGTTTTTT
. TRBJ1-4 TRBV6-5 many CASRLTRSKEKLFF TGTGCCAGCAGACTCACGAGGTCTAAAGAAAAACTGTTTTTT
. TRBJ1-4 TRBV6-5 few CASSYARQFNEKLFF TGTGCCAGCAGTTACGCGAGACAGTTTAATGAAAAACTGTTTTTT
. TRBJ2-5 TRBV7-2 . CASSFRGEETQYF TGTGCCAGCAGCTTCCGCGGGGAAGAGACCCAGTACTTC
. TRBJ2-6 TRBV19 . CASEKRVSGANVLTF TGTGCCAGTGAGAAAAGGGTATCTGGGGCCAACGTCCTGACTTTC
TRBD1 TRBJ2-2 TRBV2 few CASRDRDRSTGELFF TGTGCCAGCAGGGACCGGGACAGATCCACCGGGGAGCTGTTTTTT
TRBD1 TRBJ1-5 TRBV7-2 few CASSQGGQYQPQHF TGTGCCAGCAGCCAAGGGGGACAGTATCAGCCCCAGCATTTT
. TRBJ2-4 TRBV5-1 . CASSLSGLQNIQYF TGCGCCAGCAGCTTAAGTGGACTTCAAAACATTCAGTACTTC
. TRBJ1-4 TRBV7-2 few CASSLEGSLSEKLFF TGTGCCAGCAGCTTAGAGGGCAGTTTAAGTGAAAAACTGTTTTTT
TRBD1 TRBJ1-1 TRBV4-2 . CASSQDTGGNTEAFF TGTGCCAGCAGCCAAGACACAGGGGGGAACACTGAAGCTTTCTTT
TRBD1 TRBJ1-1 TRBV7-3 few CASSPQGIGEAFF TGTGCCAGCAGCCCACAGGGGATCGGTGAAGCTTTCTTT
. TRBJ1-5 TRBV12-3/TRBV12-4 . CASSLAGSRNQPQHF TGTGCCAGCAGCTTGGCAGGGTCTCGCAATCAGCCCCAGCATTTT
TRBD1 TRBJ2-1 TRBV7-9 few CASSFWTGGFEQFF TGTGCCAGCAGCTTCTGGACAGGGGGCTTTGAGCAGTTCTTC
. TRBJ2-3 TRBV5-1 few CASSTGRGTDTQYF TGCGCCAGCAGCACGGGACGGGGCACAGATACGCAGTATTTT
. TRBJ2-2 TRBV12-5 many CASAKTGELFF TGTGCTAGTGCCAAAACCGGGGAGCTGTTTTTT